One sample yielded the 10 T cell receptor beta chains listed below, sequenced in a study of cytomegalovirus exposure and HLA in healthy donors. This PCR relied on a set of 60 Vbeta primers and 13 Jbeta primers. The repertoire was sequenced with immunoSEQ multiplex PCR; TCRdb's copy has only in-frame clones and lacks some. The sample consists of a few hundred thousand clones, under 80% of them appearing once. The specimen was PBMCs. These receptors came from a female donor in good health and CMV-seronegative.

In its sample, this clone was seen a few times. The CDR3 protein is CASSSTSGEGSGSKQFF. The CDR3 region has the DNA TGTGCCAGCAGCTCGACCAGTGGGGAAGGGAGCGGCAGCAAGCAGTTCTTC. The chain has TRBV7-9 and TRBJ2-1; tentative D call: TRBD2 (5 bases). Germline V CDR1 and CDR2: SEHNR, FQNEAQ (reference sequence). Trimming left V 4 bases short and J 11 bases short, with 27 bases between. This CDR3 has 17 residues.

The chain couples TRBV11-1 to TRBJ1-2, with D perhaps matching TRBD1 (5 bases). V gave up 4 bases and J gave up 6 bases, with 21 bases separating them. The CDR3 length is 16 residues. Germline lookup yields CDR1 SGHAT and CDR2 FQDESV (reference sequence). CDR3 coding DNA: TGTGCCAGCAGCTCTTACCGACAGAAGACGTATGATGGCTACACCTTC. Amino acids: CASSSYRQKTYDGYTF.

V is TRBV30 and J is TRBJ2-1, with 9 bases that match TRBD2. Per the germline V gene, CDR1 is GTSNPN and CDR2 is SVGIG (reference sequence). V gave up 8 bases and J gave up 3 bases; unmatched junction bases: 8. The CDR3 covers 14 residues. The CDR3 nucleotides read TGTGCCCGCCGTCTAGCGGGAAACTACAATGAGCAGTTCTTC. It encodes CARRLAGNYNEQFF.

The V gene is TRBV28, the J gene TRBJ2-5; 12 bases agree with TRBD2. The CDR3 is 17 amino acids. The trim removed 6 bases at V and 3 bases at J, leaving 11 bases unmatched. Looked up from germline, CDR1 is MDHEN and CDR2 is SYDVKM. CDR3 DNA sequence: TGTGCCAGCAGCAGCAAAACTAGCGGGAGGAACAAAGAGACCCAGTACTTC. This gives the protein CASSSKTSGRNKETQYF.

The CDR3 bases are TGTGCCAGCAGCTTGTCGTACAGGGAGCGCTATGGCTACACCTTC. This sequence encodes CASSLSYRERYGYTF. V usage is TRBV5-4 and J usage is TRBJ1-2; D possibly corresponds to TRBD1 (6 bases). Germline V gene sequence: CDR1 SGHNT, CDR2 YYREEE (reference sequence). The germline V and J ends were trimmed by 1 base and 4 bases, with 14 bases remaining between them. This CDR3 has 15 residues.

The V call is TRBV30, the J call TRBJ1-5; TRBD1 is a possible D gene (6 bases). The CDR3 loop spans 13 amino acids. The V gene lost 1 base and the J gene lost 6 bases, with 10 bases spanning the gap. Germline-derived CDR1 and CDR2 are GTSNPN and SVGIG (reference sequence). The CDR3 protein is CAWSEGEIQPQHF. The CDR3 DNA sequence: TGTGCCTGGAGTGAGGGGGAGATTCAGCCCCAGCATTTT.

This clone has just a few counts. The rearrangement links TRBV19 to TRBJ2-1; TRBD2 aligns across 14 bases. The germline gives CDR1 LNHDA, CDR2 SQIVND (reference sequence). The V gene end was trimmed by 6 bases and the J gene end by 8 bases; junction bases not matched to a gene: 6. The CDR3 length is 15 residues. CDR3 sequence: CASRGLAGVQDEQFF. CDR3 DNA: TGTGCCAGTAGGGGACTAGCGGGAGTCCAGGATGAGCAGTTCTTC.

The gene calls are TRBV7-2 and TRBJ2-7; 8 bases fit TRBD2. The germline V gene has CDR1 SGHTA and CDR2 FQGNSA. V was clipped by 5 bases and J by 2 bases; unmatched bases: 5. CDR3 length: 14 residues. This chain's CDR3 is CASSLSGTPYEQYF. The CDR3 DNA is TGTGCCAGCAGCCTTAGCGGGACCCCCTACGAGCAGTACTTC.

The chain joins TRBV4-1 to TRBJ1-5; 11 bases line up with TRBD1. The CDR3 consists of 15 residues. The germline CDR1 and CDR2 sequences are MGHRA and YSYEKL. V lost 3 bases to trimming and J lost 7 bases; unmatched junction nucleotides: 5. The CDR3 protein is CASSHGQGAAQPQHF. The CDR3, as DNA: TGCGCCAGCAGCCATGGACAGGGGGCGGCGCAGCCCCAGCATTTT.

To note about this clone: A read error may produce the germline difference seen at one junction end. V is TRBV27 and J is TRBJ2-2; weak D call: TRBD2 (6 bases). Germline V CDR1 and CDR2: MNHEY, SMNVEV (reference sequence). The CDR3 sequence is 15 residues long. CDR3 nucleotides: TGTGCCAGCAGTTCCGCACCCTATCTCATGGGGGGGCTGTTTTTT. Translating gives CASSSAPYLMGGLFF.